This T cell receptor (beta chain) derives from a study of graft-versus-host responses after intestinal transplantation. Across the study: Recipients were given multivisceral, liver-intestinal, or isolated intestinal transplants. General observations from the study: Among recipient marrow samples, GvH clones were found; some appeared first in ileum or blood. Allograft clonal ratios (graft-versus-host to host-versus-graft) were high in patients who had graft-donor T cell macrochimerism. The highest levels of circulating GvH clones went along with early declines in HvG clones after transplant.

Here immunoSEQ multiplex PCR was the method, and the copy in TCRdb shows in-frame clones only, minus some. The repertoire includes 100,000 or so clones, about 88% of them detected once, and around 0.98% sits in the top ten. The CDR3 is made up of 12 amino acids. Looked up from germline, CDR1 is SGHRS and CDR2 is YFSETQ. In its sample, this clone was seen once. Its antigen remains unidentified. The source material was unstimulated CD4+ T cells sorted from spleen or lymph node cells, sampled before transplant. The chain recombines TRBV5-1 with TRBJ2-5; 7 bases match TRBD1. The better agreement between TRBJ2-7 and the DNA end casts doubt on the J call. This sequence was found in a human donor who was the organ donor for an intestinal transplant. CDR3 in amino acids: CASRRDSDEQYF. The CDR3, as DNA: TGCGCCAGCCGAAGGGACAGCGACGAGCAGTACTTC.